The 29 T cell receptor beta chains given below trace back to one sample, sequenced in a study of blood T cells in healthy people across ages. It was with a sample-barcoded 5' primer and a J-beta primer mix that a second PCR of roughly 7 to 12 cycles was run. Each CDR3 protein is one row after TCRdb ran MiXCR on the 5' RACE reads. The profile shows around 790,000 distinct CDR3 sequences, approximately 44% of them singletons. Material for sequencing was blood. The receptors derive from a man in his sixties in good health.

This chain joins TRBV14 and TRBJ2-5; a possible D gene is TRBD2 (6 bases). This CDR3 has 18 amino acids. Trimming removed 0 bases from V and 5 bases from J, with 22 bases in between. From germline, CDR1 is SGHDN and CDR2 FVKESK. The CDR3 nucleotides read TGTGCCAGCAGCCAAGATGAGTGGGGGGACTCGTCCCGGGAGACCCAGTACTTC. It specifies CASSQDEWGDSSRETQYF. Drawing the rest from reference TRBV14 and TRBJ2-5, the complete variable domain is EAGVTQFPSHSVIEKGQTVTLRCDPISGHDNLYWYRRVMGKEIKFLLHFVKESKQDESGMPNNRFLAERTGGTYSTLKVQPAELEDSGVYFCASSQDEWGDSSRETQYFGPGTRLLVL.

This clonotype was detected a few times. The chain joins TRBV7-2 to TRBJ2-1; D gene uncertain. Germline CDR1 is SGHTA and CDR2 is FQGNSA. Between the trimmed V and J ends, which lost 6 bases and 9 bases, there was a span of 6 bases. The CDR3 extends over 10 amino acids. This chain's CDR3 is CASSRIEQFF. The CDR3 DNA follows: TGTGCCAGCAGTAGGATTGAGCAGTTCTTC.

The chain employs TRBV6-2 or TRBV6-3 and TRBJ2-1, with D possibly matching TRBD2 (7 bases). The CDR3 consists of 16 residues. V lost 2 bases to trimming and J lost 8 bases, with 19 bases between them. Germline V gives CDR1 MNHEY, CDR2 SVGEGT. The CDR3 reads CASSYPIGGALHEQFF. CDR3 coding DNA: TGTGCCAGCAGTTACCCGATTGGGGGGGCCTTGCATGAGCAGTTCTTC.

This clonotype was recorded at least ten times. An end of the junction does not agree with germline; a read error may underlie this. The chain combines TRBV5-1 with TRBJ2-5; TRBD2 aligns across 9 bases. Per germline, CDR1 SGHRS and CDR2 YFSETQ. The CDR3 totals 14 residues. CDR3: CASSGGGAQETQYF. The CDR3 DNA follows: TGTGCCAGCAGTGGCGGGGGGGCTCAAGAGACCCAGTACTTC. The entire variable domain, with the rest obtained from reference TRBV5-1 and TRBJ2-5, is as follows: KAGVTQTPRYLIKTRGQQVTLSCSPISGHRSVSWYQQTPGQGLQFLFEYFSETQRNKGNFPGRFSGRQFSNSRSEMNVSTLELGDSALYLCASSGGGAQETQYFGPGTRLLVL.

This clonotype was seen more than once but under ten times. The J gene is TRBJ2-7, the V gene TRBV6-2 or TRBV6-3, with D maybe TRBD1 (6 bases). Germline loops: CDR1 MNHEY, CDR2 SVGEGT. The V gene lost 5 bases and the J gene lost 7 bases, with 21 bases spanning the gap. The CDR3 totals 15 residues. The chain's CDR3 is CASSATGTAYNEQYF. CDR3 nucleotides: TGTGCCAGCAGTGCAACAGGGACCGCATACAATGAGCAGTACTTC.

This clonotype showed up just a few times. This chain connects TRBV7-2 to TRBJ2-3; no clear D. The CDR3 length is 14 residues. Germline V gene lookup returns CDR1 SGHTA and CDR2 FQGNSA. Trimming stripped 5 bases from V and 6 bases from J, with 15 bases between. CDR3 bases: TGTGCCAGCAGCGGTGTAGTGATTGCGGATACGCAGTATTTT. Protein product: CASSGVVIADTQYF.

This clonotype was observed a few times. The CDR3 nucleotides are TGTGCCATCAGTGAGTCCGGGACAGGGGCATACGAGCAGTACTTC. This sequence encodes CAISESGTGAYEQYF. The chain carries TRBV10-3 and TRBJ2-7, with TRBD1 identical over 10 bases. Germline loops: CDR1 ENHRY, CDR2 SYGVKD. V was pared by 0 bases and J by 4 bases, with 3 bases of the junction left unmatched. The CDR3 is made up of 15 amino acids.

A remark on this clonotype: The junction differs from germline at one of its ends, possibly a read error. The chain uses TRBV20-1 and TRBJ2-1; TRBD1 aligns across 11 bases. CDR3 size: 15 residues. Germline V CDR1 and CDR2: DFQATT, SNEGSKA (reference sequence). The CDR3 DNA reads as TGCAGTGCTAATCCCGGGACAGGGGGTGACAATGGGCAGTTCTTC. Translated: CSANPGTGGDNGQFF.

With regard to this clonotype: This sequence may be a read error, since a much larger clone differs from it by one base. The V call is TRBV7-2, the J call TRBJ2-3; possible D gene TRBD2, 5 bases. From germline, CDR1 is SGHTA and CDR2 FQGNSA. This CDR3 is 14 amino acids long. This CDR3 reads CASSPPSSTDAQYF. CDR3 in DNA: TGTGCCAGCAGCCCGCCATCTAGCACAGATGCGCAGTATTTT.

This clonotype occurred a few times. The V gene is TRBV4-3, the J gene TRBJ2-3; D is perhaps TRBD2 (6 bases). The germline V gene encodes CDR1 LGHNA and CDR2 YSLEER. V was trimmed by 0 bases and J by 7 bases, leaving 11 bases between them. This CDR3 spans 14 amino acids. The CDR3 sequence: CASSQDGGRNTQYF. The CDR3 bases are TGCGCCAGCAGCCAAGACGGGGGAAGGAATACGCAGTATTTT.

In regard to this clonotype: This may be a read error, as it is one base from a much larger clone. The rearrangement uses TRBV7-2 and TRBJ2-7; 11 nucleotides align to TRBD2. This CDR3 comprises 15 residues. Germline CDR1 is SGHTA and CDR2 is FQGNSA. The V and J ends lost 3 bases and 7 bases, in that order; junction bases with no gene match: 8. CDR3 residues: CASSFSGGAYNEQYF. The CDR3 DNA is TGTGCCAGCAGCTTTAGCGGGGGGGCCTACAATGAGCAGTACTTC.

This rearrangement joins TRBV4-3 to TRBJ2-1; 9 nucleotides match TRBD1. V lost 1 base, J lost 4 bases, and 8 bases stayed unmatched. The CDR3 consists of 17 residues. In germline, CDR1 is LGHNA, CDR2 YSLEER. The CDR3 DNA reads TGCGCCAGCAGCCAAGCGGTTTTGACAGGGGGTTACAATGAGCAGTTCTTC. This codes for CASSQAVLTGGYNEQFF.

This clonotype was seen a few times. V is TRBV11-3 and J is TRBJ2-5; 7 bases match TRBD1. The junction had 10 bases not matched to a gene; V was cut back by 2 bases and J by 1 base. This CDR3 comprises 17 residues. CDR1 is SGHNT and CDR2 is YENEEA in the germline V gene. The CDR3 loop is CASSLRGEGTVQETQYF. CDR3 DNA: TGTGCCAGCAGCTTACGGGGTGAGGGGACAGTCCAAGAGACCCAGTACTTC.

This clonotype has just one count. The chain uses TRBV29-1 and TRBJ2-7; D might be TRBD1 (5 bases). Trimming removed 6 bases at V and 6 bases at J, with 15 bases between. The CDR3 has 12 residues. Germline CDR1 and CDR2: SQVTM and ANQGSEA. As DNA, the CDR3 is TGCAGCGTCCTGACCAGGGCCCGCGAGCAGTACTTC. It codes for CSVLTRAREQYF.

The CDR3 region is CASQTYDGYTF. CDR3 DNA: TGTGCCAGTCAGACGTACGATGGCTACACCTTC. This chain links TRBV19 with TRBJ1-2; D gene ambiguous. The length of the CDR3 is 11 residues. Germline V gene sequence: CDR1 LNHDA, CDR2 SQIVND (reference sequence). The V end was cut by 8 bases, the J end by 6 bases, with 10 bases between.

The chain links TRBV20-1 to TRBJ2-7, with 9 positions matching TRBD2. This CDR3 spans 15 amino acids. J lost 1 base, V lost 0 bases, and 4 bases had no gene match. Germline V gives CDR1 DFQATT, CDR2 SNEGSKA (reference sequence). The CDR3 DNA reads as TGCAGTGCTAGAGATCCAGCGGGGGGATCCTACGAGCAGTACTTC. Protein product: CSARDPAGGSYEQYF.

The chain uses TRBV28 and TRBJ2-7; D not certain. V lost 4 bases and J lost 2, with 12 bases in between. The V gene's germline CDR1 is MDHEN and CDR2 SYDVKM. The CDR3 length is 14 residues. In DNA, the CDR3 is TGTGCCAGCAGTTCAGTGGTAGTGACCTACGAGCAGTACTTC. Protein sequence: CASSSVVVTYEQYF.

In this sample, this clonotype turned up a few times. The chain is built from TRBV9 and TRBJ2-4; no reliable D call. The better agreement between TRBJ2-7 and the DNA end casts doubt on the J call. The CDR3 is 15 residues long. The germline V gene has CDR1 SGDLS and CDR2 YYNGEE. The CDR3 DNA reads as TGTGCCAGCAGCCCCGCGATGGCCTCGGTTTACGAGCAGTACTTC. Amino acids: CASSPAMASVYEQYF.

This clonotype was seen just once. This chain joins TRBV7-3 and TRBJ2-3; 10 bases match TRBD2. The germline V gene encodes CDR1 SGHTA and CDR2 FQGTGA. J was trimmed by 4 bases and V by 5 bases; bases with no gene match: 6. This CDR3 is 15 amino acids long. CDR3 sequence (DNA): TGTGCCAGCAGCCGCGGTCTAGCGGGGGCAGATACGCAGTATTTT. Translation: CASSRGLAGADTQYF.

The V call is TRBV6-5, the J call TRBJ2-5; 11 bases are a match to TRBD2. This CDR3 is 17 amino acids long. The junction had 10 bases not matched to a gene; V was cut back by 1 base and J by 6 bases. Germline-derived CDR1 and CDR2 are MNHEY and SVGAGI. CDR3 in amino acids: CASSYLLAGASRKTQYF. The CDR3 DNA follows: TGTGCCAGCAGTTACTTACTAGCGGGAGCTTCAAGGAAGACCCAGTACTTC.

On this clonotype: One junction end does not reproduce the germline sequence, and a read error may be involved. The chain joins TRBV3-1 to TRBJ1-6, with D uncertain. The CDR3 extends over 15 amino acids. The germline CDR1 and CDR2 sequences are LGHDT and YNNKEL (reference sequence). The CDR3 bases are TGTGCCAGCAGCCAAGACGGGCTATCGAATTTACCCCTCCACTTT. As protein: CASSQDGLSNLPLHF.

This clonotype was detected only once. One end of the junction is discordant with germline, which a read error may explain. The chain is built from TRBV20-1 and TRBJ1-2; D is undetermined. CDR3 length: 12 residues. Germline V lookup: CDR1 DFQATT, CDR2 SNEGSKA (reference sequence). The CDR3 coding sequence is TGCGGTGCTACTGGAGGAGACTATGGCTACACCTTC. Amino acid sequence: CGATGGDYGYTF.

This clonotype has only a few counts. The DNA for the CDR3 is TGTGCCAGCCGCGCCCGGGACTCCAGTGAGCAGTTCTTC. Residues: CASRARDSSEQFF. V gene TRBV18 combines with J gene TRBJ2-1, with D perhaps TRBD2 (6 bases). Germline V gene lookup returns CDR1 KGHSH and CDR2 LQKENI. The V gene lost 8 bases and the J gene lost 9 bases, with 17 bases spanning the gap. The CDR3 has 13 amino acids.

This clonotype has a handful of counts. The chain links TRBV30 to TRBJ2-7; D perhaps matches TRBD1 (5 bases). V lost 4 bases and J 0 bases, leaving 10 bases between the germline ends. The CDR3 runs to 13 residues. The germline CDR1 and CDR2 sequences are GTSNPN and SVGIG (reference sequence). CDR3 sequence: CAWTGGHSYEQYF. DNA of the CDR3: TGTGCCTGGACTGGCGGACACTCCTACGAGCAGTACTTC.

The CDR3 sequence: CASSLRELGQGNEQFF. CDR3 sequence (DNA): TGTGCCAGCAGCTTAAGGGAACTTGGACAGGGCAATGAGCAGTTCTTC. The chain links TRBV7-9 to TRBJ2-1, with TRBD1 matching over 8 bases. V trimming: 2 bases; J trimming: 6 bases; junction bases outside the gene matches: 9. The CDR3 is 16 amino acids. Germline CDR1 is SEHNR and CDR2 is FQNEAQ (reference sequence).

The V and J genes are TRBV3-1 and TRBJ2-3, with D possibly being TRBD2 (6 bases). CDR1 is LGHDT and CDR2 is YNNKEL in the germline V gene (reference sequence). V lost 6 bases and J 0 bases, leaving 16 bases between the germline ends. The CDR3 has 16 amino acids. For the CDR3, the DNA is TGTGCCAGCAGTCAGACTCTAGCGACAAGCACAGATACGCAGTATTTT. Translating gives CASSQTLATSTDTQYF.

As for this clonotype: The junction and the germline gene differ at one end; a read error may be behind it. The chain carries TRBV7-2 and TRBJ1-5, with D perhaps TRBD1 (5 bases). The CDR3 is made up of 15 amino acids. In germline, CDR1 is SGHTA, CDR2 FQGNSA. The CDR3 coding sequence is TGTGCCAACAGCTTAGCGGGGCAGGTCAATCAGCCCCAGCATTTT. This sequence encodes CANSLAGQVNQPQHF.

This sequence joins TRBV6-2 or TRBV6-3 and TRBJ2-5, with D tentatively TRBD2 (7 bases). Germline CDR1 and CDR2: MNHEY and SVGEGT. The CDR3 is 15 residues long. V was shortened by 9 bases and J by 5 bases, with 22 bases between the two germline ends. The CDR3 DNA is TGTGCCAGTATCATGGGAGGGGGACGATCGGAGACCCAGTACTTC. This codes for CASIMGGGRSETQYF.

The chain joins TRBV7-9 to TRBJ2-1; the match to TRBD1 covers 8 bases. After removal of 5 bases from V and 2 bases from J, the junction contained 5 bases not matched to a gene. This CDR3 spans 15 amino acids. Germline loops: CDR1 SEHNR, CDR2 FQNEAQ (reference sequence). The CDR3 DNA sequence: TGTGCCAGCAGCCCGACAGGGGAGGCCTACAATGAGCAGTTCTTC. Amino acids: CASSPTGEAYNEQFF.